This T cell receptor (beta chain) comes out of a study of T-cell reconstitution after alpha-beta-depleted transplantation in children. The CDR3 is 11 residues long. The germline V gene has CDR1 SGHAT and CDR2 FQDESV (reference sequence). Trimming pared 8 bases from V and 6 bases from J, leaving 11 bases between. Using unique molecular identifiers, the investigators prepared the TCRbeta library. TCRdb called the PCR reads again in MiXCR, with one record for every CDR3 protein. This table has just over 950,000 distinct CDR3 sequences, roughly 29% appearing once. The receptor's source is a boy less than two years old who had a stem cell transplant for SCID, so the T cells may come from the graft donor. The material sequenced was PBMCs, mostly from graft donor cells, taken 360 days after TCRalphabeta/CD19-depleted stem cell transplant. This sequence joins TRBV11-1 and TRBJ2-7; no firm D call. The CDR3 loop reads CASVIQAEQYF. In DNA, the CDR3 is TGTGCCAGCGTAATTCAGGCCGAGCAGTACTTC.